The rows below give T cell receptor beta chains drawn from one sample of a study of persistence of HIV-infected CD4 T cells. Measured with immunoSEQ multiplex PCR; TCRdb has only the in-frame clones, and not every one. The table includes roughly 41,000 clones, approximately 80% detected once. These receptors' targets are unknown. This specimen was CD4+ T cells sorted from PBMCs after roughly 18-hour stimulation, taken from a patient who received antiretroviral therapy. The receptor set was obtained from an adult man with HIV who was CMV-seropositive. Each CDR3 is given without its conserved first and last residue. Where a row states a size, it is once, few, many or the class of an expanded clone; other rows omit it.

clone_size v_call cdr3_aa
. TRBV7-9 ASSPGQAVQETQY
once TRBV19 ASSAGTGGRVQY
few TRBV7-8 ASSYRGRGVTDTQY
. TRBV5-6 ASSLLAGGRETQY
few TRBV10-2 ASREGQVNQPQH
. TRBV27 ASSRDSLMNTGELF
. TRBV7-9 ASSDRGQPGEKLF
few TRBV2 ASSARDRGDTQY
few TRBV5-5 ASRPSGVYNSPLH
. TRBV7-6 ASSSGLAGSTDTQY
. TRBV18 ASSPTGPFMNTEAF
once TRBV15 ATSTDRGTNYGYT
. TRBV27 ASSLKWTSSYEQY
. TRBV18 ASSQYNSNQPQH
once TRBV3-1/TRBV3-2 ASSRGEGTGELF
. TRBV27 ASSLSGLAGGSPTDTQY
medium-sized TRBV5-5 ASSLEGLRDEQF
. TRBV4-1 ASSQEGIGDVWTNEKLF
. TRBV10-3 AISGGGGADTQY
. TRBV19 ASSADRDRNTGELF
once TRBV7-9 ASSSDREGDTQY
few TRBV6-1 ASSEGFRGNEQF
. TRBV10-3 AISGGLEQPQH
. TRBV5-4 ASSLVGAAGELF
. TRBV6-5 ASSSTGNTEAF
. TRBV5-1 ASSFTHPNYEQY
. TRBV10-3 AIGSGSNQPQH
. TRBV6-6 ASSYRQPNTGELF
. TRBV10-3 AISGTNYEQY
. TRBV19 ASSILTLRGSGANVLT
once TRBV4-2 ASSQEGGGNTEAF
once TRBV18 ASSPSNTGELF
. TRBV18 ASSSGQGVPQPQH
. TRBV19 ASSTGVATNEKLF
. TRBV7-3 ASSLLPGGKEF
. TRBV6-5 ASRWGQGRGGPQH
few TRBV7-3 ASSPFRGRVTQY
few TRBV7-8 ASSEVMGDQPQH
. TRBV27 ASSFGQDQPQH
. TRBV25-1 ASLRGNYGYT
few TRBV7-9 ASSFWGARVDEQY